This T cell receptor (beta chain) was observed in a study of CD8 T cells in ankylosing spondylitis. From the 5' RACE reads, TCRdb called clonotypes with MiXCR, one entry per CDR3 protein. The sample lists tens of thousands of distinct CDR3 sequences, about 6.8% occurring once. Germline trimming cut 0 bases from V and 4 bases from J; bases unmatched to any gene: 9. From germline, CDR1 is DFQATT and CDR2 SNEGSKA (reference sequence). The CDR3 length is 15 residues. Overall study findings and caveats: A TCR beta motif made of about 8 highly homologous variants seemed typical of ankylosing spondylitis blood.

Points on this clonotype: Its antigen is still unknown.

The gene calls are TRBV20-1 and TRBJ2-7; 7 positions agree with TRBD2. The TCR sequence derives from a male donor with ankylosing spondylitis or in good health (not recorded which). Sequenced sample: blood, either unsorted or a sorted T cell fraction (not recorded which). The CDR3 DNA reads TGCAGTGCTAGAGATCCGGGCGGGAGAGGGTACGAGCAGTACTTC. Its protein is CSARDPGGRGYEQYF.